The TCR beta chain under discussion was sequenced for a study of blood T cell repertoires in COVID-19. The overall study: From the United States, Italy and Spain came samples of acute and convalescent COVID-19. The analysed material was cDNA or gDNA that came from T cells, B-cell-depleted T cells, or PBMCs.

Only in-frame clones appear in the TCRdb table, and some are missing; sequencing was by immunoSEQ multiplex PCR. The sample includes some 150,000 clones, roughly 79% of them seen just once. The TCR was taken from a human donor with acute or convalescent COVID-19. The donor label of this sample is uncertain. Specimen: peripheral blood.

CDR3 DNA: TGTGCCAGCAGCTTGAAGGGGATCCATGGCTACACCTTC. Translated, it gives CASSLKGIHGYTF. The gene calls are TRBV7-3 and TRBJ1-2; TRBD1 is a possible D gene (5 bases). V was cut by 3 bases and J by 6 bases, with 11 bases left in between. Germline assignment: CDR1 SGHTA and CDR2 FQGTGA. The CDR3 has 13 amino acids.